Shown below are 20 T cell receptor beta chains from a single sample sequenced in a study of CD8 T cells in Susac syndrome. When the RNA was reverse transcribed, random hexamers were used with an input of about 0.5 to 1 ug. From the immunoSEQ multiplex PCR reads, TCRdb called clonotypes with MiXCR, one entry per CDR3 protein. The sample holds 45,000 or so distinct CDR3 sequences, 93% seen once. Sequencing was carried out using CD8+ T cells from PBMCs. These receptors originate from a human donor in good health.

The chain combines TRBV7-9 with TRBJ2-5, with TRBD2 identical over 7 bases. V lost 5 bases, J lost 5 bases, and 20 bases stayed unmatched. From germline, CDR1 is SEHNR and CDR2 FQNEAQ (reference sequence). The CDR3 is 18 amino acids. The CDR3 nucleotides are TGTGCCAGCAGCCCCACCGGCGGGCGGGAGCCCTTGGAGGAGACCCAGTACTTC. Its translation: CASSPTGGREPLEETQYF.

The V call is TRBV6-5, the J call TRBJ2-6; tentatively, D is TRBD2 (6 bases). The CDR3 is 17 amino acids. Germline V CDR1 and CDR2: MNHEY, SVGAGI. V was trimmed by 4 bases and J by 0 bases, leaving 13 bases between them. The CDR3 reads CASSSGLYVSGANVLTF. CDR3 bases: TGTGCCAGCAGTTCGGGACTGTACGTCTCTGGGGCCAACGTCCTGACTTTC.

V and J are TRBV28 and TRBJ2-2, with 9 bases fitting TRBD1. The CDR3 contains 16 residues. Losses at the gene ends were 5 bases for V and 6 bases for J; bases not matched to a gene: 10. Germline values: CDR1 MDHEN, CDR2 SYDVKM. CDR3 in amino acids: CASSPWDREGAGELFF. CDR3 DNA: TGTGCCAGCAGTCCATGGGACAGGGAGGGCGCCGGGGAGCTGTTTTTT.

This chain connects TRBV11-2 to TRBJ1-6; 10 bases align to TRBD1. Germline V gene sequence: CDR1 SGHAT, CDR2 FQNNGV. V was pared by 6 bases and J by 7 bases, with 3 bases of the junction left unmatched. The CDR3 length is 14 residues. CDR3 sequence reads: CASRVGQGNSPLHF. CDR3 sequence (DNA): TGTGCCAGCAGGGTGGGACAGGGGAATTCACCCCTCCACTTT.

This clonotype has only one observation. The chain carries TRBV3-1 and TRBJ2-1, with 10 bases fitting TRBD2. V trimming: 4 bases; J trimming: 6 bases; junction bases outside the gene matches: 6. Germline V gene data show CDR1 as LGHDT and CDR2 as YNNKEL (reference sequence). The CDR3 runs to 15 residues. This CDR3 reads CASSPAAGGGNEQFF. The CDR3 nucleotides are TGTGCCAGCAGCCCGGCAGCGGGAGGGGGCAATGAGCAGTTCTTC.

The chain uses TRBV14 and TRBJ2-1, with unresolved D. Germline V lookup: CDR1 SGHDN, CDR2 FVKESK. V gave up 1 base and J gave up 10 bases, with 14 bases separating them. The CDR3 spans 14 residues. CDR3 DNA sequence: TGTGCCAGCAGCCAAGTGATAGGACGTCAGGAGCAGTTCTTC. Its translation is CASSQVIGRQEQFF. Variable domain in full (rest from reference TRBV14 and TRBJ2-1): EAGVTQFPSHSVIEKGQTVTLRCDPISGHDNLYWYRRVMGKEIKFLLHFVKESKQDESGMPNNRFLAERTGGTYSTLKVQPAELEDSGVYFCASSQVIGRQEQFFGPGTRLTVL.

The genes are TRBV27 and TRBJ2-7, with 7 bases identical to TRBD2. The V and J ends lost 5 bases and 7 bases, in that order; junction bases with no gene match: 14. Germline loops: CDR1 MNHEY, CDR2 SMNVEV (reference sequence). The CDR3 extends over 15 amino acids. The CDR3 sequence is CASSASPSGSREQYF. In DNA form, the CDR3 reads TGTGCCAGCAGTGCCTCCCCTAGCGGTTCTAGAGAGCAGTACTTC.

The V call is TRBV5-5, the J call TRBJ1-2; D might be TRBD1 (5 bases). V was cut by 4 bases and J by 1 base, with 8 bases left in between. CDR3 length: 13 amino acids. CDR1 and CDR2 (germline): SGHKS, YYEKEE (reference sequence). The chain's CDR3 is CASSVTDNYGYTF. In DNA form, the CDR3 reads TGTGCCAGCAGCGTGACAGATAACTATGGCTACACCTTC.

The V and J genes are TRBV20-1 and TRBJ2-1; 7 bases align to TRBD2. The CDR3 loop spans 15 amino acids. The V gene's germline CDR1 is DFQATT and CDR2 SNEGSKA (reference sequence). Germline trimming cut 1 base from V and 3 bases from J; bases unmatched to any gene: 6. The CDR3 DNA reads as TGCAGTGCTAGAGGGGCGGGAGCGGGCTACAATGAGCAGTTCTTC. Its protein is CSARGAGAGYNEQFF.

The chain has TRBV7-8 and TRBJ1-5, with no clear D. The V gene's germline CDR1 is SGHVS and CDR2 FQNEAQ. Trimming cost V 1 base and J 0 bases, with 10 bases left between them. This CDR3 is built from 16 residues. CDR3 sequence (DNA): TGTGCCAGCAGCTTAGAGGTCACCTTTAGCAATCAGCCCCAGCATTTT. It specifies CASSLEVTFSNQPQHF.

The chain carries TRBV27 and TRBJ1-6; the D is unclear. The germline V and J ends were trimmed by 3 bases and 10 bases, with 13 bases remaining between them. Germline lookup yields CDR1 MNHEY and CDR2 SMNVEV (reference sequence). The CDR3 runs to 14 residues. The CDR3 DNA sequence: TGTGCCAGCAGTTTCGAGATACCGGGATCACCCCTCCACTTT. It yields the protein CASSFEIPGSPLHF.

The chain is built from TRBV20-1 and TRBJ2-7; 7 nucleotides match TRBD1. This CDR3 region has 14 residues. V gave up 6 bases and J gave up 1 base; unmatched junction bases: 9. CDR1 and CDR2 (germline): DFQATT, SNEGSKA (reference sequence). The CDR3 region is CSAQNGTVSYEQYF. DNA of the CDR3: TGCAGTGCACAAAACGGGACAGTATCCTACGAGCAGTACTTC.

This chain connects TRBV29-1 to TRBJ2-2, with D perhaps matching TRBD1 or TRBD2 (6 bases each). Germline CDR1 is SQVTM and CDR2 is ANQGSEA. Trimming cost V 2 bases and J 4 bases, with 11 bases left between them. The CDR3 loop spans 14 amino acids. CDR3 DNA sequence: TGCAGCGTTGAATGGGGGGCAGGCACCGGGGAGCTGTTTTTT. It codes for CSVEWGAGTGELFF.

The chain couples TRBV27 to TRBJ1-3; 9 bases match TRBD1. Germline-derived CDR1 and CDR2 are MNHEY and SMNVEV (reference sequence). J was trimmed by 8 bases and V by 4 bases; bases with no gene match: 6. The CDR3 spans 14 residues. The CDR3 spells CASSSLTGGDTIYF. The DNA for the CDR3 is TGTGCCAGCAGTTCCCTGACAGGGGGAGACACCATATATTTT.

The chain employs TRBV19 and TRBJ2-7; 8 nucleotides align to TRBD1. Germline V lookup: CDR1 LNHDA, CDR2 SQIVND (reference sequence). This CDR3 contains 13 residues. The J segment lost 2 bases and the V segment lost 5 bases, leaving 2 bases of the junction unmatched. The CDR3 protein is CASSWGQAYEQYF. The CDR3 DNA is TGTGCCAGTAGTTGGGGACAGGCCTACGAGCAGTACTTC. The variable domain in full, completed from reference TRBV19 and TRBJ2-7, reads DGGITQSPKYLFRKEGQNVTLSCEQNLNHDAMYWYRQDPGQGLRLIYYSQIVNDFQKGDIAEGYSVSREKKESFPLTVTSAQKNPTAFYLCASSWGQAYEQYFGPGTRLTVT.

The rearrangement links TRBV27 to TRBJ2-5; the match to TRBD2 covers 8 bases. V dropped 3 bases and J dropped 5; count of bases not matched to a gene: 2. The CDR3 consists of 13 residues. The germline gives CDR1 MNHEY, CDR2 SMNVEV (reference sequence). This CDR3 is CASSFGGRETQYF. The CDR3 region has the DNA TGTGCCAGCAGTTTTGGCGGGAGGGAGACCCAGTACTTC.

The chain joins TRBV19 to TRBJ2-7; D unclear. The germline gives CDR1 LNHDA, CDR2 SQIVND (reference sequence). This CDR3 region has 13 residues. Trimming cost V 1 base and J 7 bases, with 11 bases left between them. CDR3 nucleotide sequence: TGTGCCAGTAGTATAGGGCCGCTCTGGGAGCAGTACTTC. This translates into CASSIGPLWEQYF.

The rearrangement joins TRBV2 to TRBJ2-1; TRBD1 agrees at 9 bases. In germline, CDR1 is SNHLY, CDR2 FYNNEI. The CDR3 length is 15 residues. The V gene end was trimmed by 5 bases and the J gene end by 3 bases; junction bases not matched to a gene: 5. CDR3 in amino acids: CASSSWTGDYNEQFF. The DNA of the CDR3 is TGTGCCAGCAGTTCCTGGACAGGGGACTACAATGAGCAGTTCTTC.

The V and J genes are TRBV9 and TRBJ2-1; D uncertain. This CDR3 comprises 15 residues. V lost 2 bases and J 0 bases, leaving 9 bases between the germline ends. Germline V gives CDR1 SGDLS, CDR2 YYNGEE. CDR3 in DNA: TGTGCCAGCAGCGTGTACTTGGACTCCTACAATGAGCAGTTCTTC. It codes for CASSVYLDSYNEQFF.

The chain links TRBV6-1 to TRBJ2-7; perhaps D is TRBD1 or TRBD2 (5 bases each). Trimming pared 7 bases from V and 5 bases from J, leaving 18 bases between. The CDR3 loop spans 14 amino acids. Germline loops: CDR1 MNHNS, CDR2 SASEGT. The CDR3 protein is CASTLGDEGDEQYF. CDR3 coding DNA: TGTGCCAGCACCCTAGGGGATGAGGGCGACGAGCAGTACTTC.